This T cell receptor beta chain appears in the sequencing data of a study of cytomegalovirus exposure and HLA in healthy donors. The primer mix had 60 Vbeta and 13 Jbeta primers. Produced via immunoSEQ multiplex PCR; TCRdb's table is partial and in-frame only. The sample has over 150,000 clones; 77% are singletons. Germline V lookup: CDR1 SGDLS, CDR2 YYNGEE. Trimming removed 4 bases from V and 4 bases from J; junction bases left unmatched: 19. The CDR3 is made up of 19 amino acids. The TCR sequence derives from a woman aged 55-75 years in good health and CMV-seropositive. The chain recombines TRBV9 with TRBJ2-1; 8 nucleotides agree with TRBD2. Sequences were obtained from PBMCs. The CDR3 DNA is TGTGCCAGCAGCCCGCAACCTGGGGGAGGGCGGGGGGATTACAATGAGCAGTTCTTC. It is translated as CASSPQPGGGRGDYNEQFF.